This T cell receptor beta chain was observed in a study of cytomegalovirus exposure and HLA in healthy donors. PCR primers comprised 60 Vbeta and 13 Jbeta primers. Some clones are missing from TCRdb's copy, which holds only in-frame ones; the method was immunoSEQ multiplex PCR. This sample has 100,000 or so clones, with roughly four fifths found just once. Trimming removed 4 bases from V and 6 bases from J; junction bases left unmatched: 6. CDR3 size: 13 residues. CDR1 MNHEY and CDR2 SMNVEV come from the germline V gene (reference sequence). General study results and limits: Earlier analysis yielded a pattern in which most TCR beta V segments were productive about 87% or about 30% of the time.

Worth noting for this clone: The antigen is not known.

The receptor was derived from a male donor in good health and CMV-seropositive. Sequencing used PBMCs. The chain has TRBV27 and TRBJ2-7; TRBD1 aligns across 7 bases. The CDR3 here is CASSWGTEGEQYF. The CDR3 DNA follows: TGTGCCAGCAGTTGGGGGACAGAAGGCGAGCAGTACTTC.